One and the same sample provided the 26 T cell receptor beta chains below, sequenced in a study of cytomegalovirus exposure and HLA in healthy donors. The PCR employed 60 Vbeta primers together with 13 Jbeta primers. Some clones are missing from TCRdb's copy, which holds only in-frame ones; the method was immunoSEQ multiplex PCR. This sample has 100,000 to 150,000 clones, with approximately 78% found just once. Sequencing was carried out using PBMCs. Receptor source: a female donor in good health and CMV-seronegative.

This CDR3 reads CATSRGGLGGGNTGELFF. The CDR3 DNA sequence: TGTGCCACCAGCAGAGGAGGTTTGGGCGGGGGAAACACCGGGGAGCTGTTTTTT. The chain joins TRBV15 to TRBJ2-2; 7 bases are shared with TRBD2. V trimming: 1 base; J trimming: 2 bases; junction bases outside the gene matches: 10. The CDR3 runs to 18 residues. CDR1 LNHNV and CDR2 YYDKDF come from the germline V gene (reference sequence).

The J gene is TRBJ2-2, the V gene TRBV28, with TRBD1 matching over 7 bases. The CDR3 totals 16 residues. Germline CDR1 MDHEN, CDR2 SYDVKM. V was clipped by 3 bases and J by 1 base; unmatched bases: 5. The CDR3 loop reads CASSLTGFRNTGELFF. Here the CDR3 DNA reads TGTGCCAGCAGTTTGACAGGGTTCAGGAACACCGGGGAGCTGTTTTTT.

This chain connects TRBV27 to TRBJ2-7; 11 bases map to TRBD1. The trim removed 1 base at V and 6 bases at J, leaving 5 bases unmatched. Germline V lookup: CDR1 MNHEY, CDR2 SMNVEV (reference sequence). The CDR3 is 15 amino acids. The CDR3 coding sequence is TGTGCCAGCAGTTTATATCGGACAGGGGGCGGCGAGCAGTACTTC. Translated: CASSLYRTGGGEQYF.

The chain joins TRBV6-5 to TRBJ2-3; D remains ambiguous. The CDR3 extends over 13 amino acids. The germline V and J ends were trimmed by 2 bases and 5 bases, with 8 bases remaining between them. Germline CDR1 is MNHEY and CDR2 is SVGAGI. The CDR3 sequence is CASSYERLDTQYF. The DNA for the CDR3 is TGTGCCAGCAGTTACGAAAGACTAGATACGCAGTATTTT.

This chain uses TRBV11-2 with TRBJ1-1; 7 positions match TRBD1. The V gene end was trimmed by 2 bases and the J gene end by 4 bases; junction bases not matched to a gene: 1. Germline V lookup: CDR1 SGHAT, CDR2 FQNNGV. The CDR3 is 13 residues long. Here the CDR3 reads CASSLTGVTEAFF. The CDR3 DNA reads as TGTGCCAGCAGCTTAACAGGGGTCACTGAAGCTTTCTTT.

The chain employs TRBV7-2 and TRBJ2-3; the D gene is possibly TRBD2 (5 bases). The CDR3 runs 14 residues. The ends were cut back, 1 base at V and 0 bases at J, with 5 bases in the middle. From germline, CDR1 is SGHTA and CDR2 FQGNSA. The CDR3 bases are TGTGCCAGCAGCTTAGGGACTAGCACAGATACGCAGTATTTT. Residues: CASSLGTSTDTQYF.

The chain joins TRBV28 to TRBJ2-1; 10 nucleotides match TRBD2. The CDR3 runs to 16 residues. CDR1 and CDR2 from the germline V gene are MDHEN and SYDVKM. V lost 4 bases to trimming and J lost 9 bases; unmatched junction nucleotides: 12. The CDR3 loop reads CASSSRSSGSVGEQFF. The CDR3, as DNA: TGTGCCAGCAGTTCCCGGTCTAGCGGGAGTGTCGGTGAGCAGTTCTTC.

The CDR3 nucleotides are TGTGCCAGCAGCGTAGGGACTAGCGGGACCTCTAGGGAGCAGTACTTC. Translation: CASSVGTSGTSREQYF. This chain connects TRBV9 to TRBJ2-7, with 12 bases identical to TRBD2. The CDR3 has 16 amino acids. The V gene end was trimmed by 0 bases and the J gene end by 7 bases; junction bases not matched to a gene: 8. The germline V gene encodes CDR1 SGDLS and CDR2 YYNGEE. Complete variable domain (other parts from reference TRBV9 and TRBJ2-7): DSGVTQTPKHLITATGQRVTLRCSPRSGDLSVYWYQQSLDQGLQFLIQYYNGEERAKGNILERFSAQQFPDLHSELNLSSLELGDSALYFCASSVGTSGTSREQYFGPGTRLTVT.

The CDR3 here is CATGAGSYEQYF. CDR3 DNA sequence: TGTGCCACGGGAGCGGGATCCTACGAGCAGTACTTC. This rearrangement joins TRBV2 to TRBJ2-5; 7 nucleotides match TRBD2. The J call could be wrong; TRBJ2-7 is a better fit for the DNA end. The V gene's germline CDR1 is SNHLY and CDR2 FYNNEI. The CDR3 covers 12 residues.

Only a few counts were recorded for this clone. This rearrangement joins TRBV7-3 to TRBJ2-2; no clear D gene. V was shortened by 5 bases and J by 5 bases, with 9 bases between the two germline ends. The CDR3 length is 13 residues. Germline CDR1 reads SGHTA; CDR2 reads FQGTGA. The DNA for the CDR3 is TGTGCCAGCAGCCCTATAATGACCGGGGAGCTGTTTTTT. The encoded protein is CASSPIMTGELFF.

This clone was counted a few times. The V gene is TRBV18, the J gene TRBJ1-3; D ambiguous. V lost 5 bases, J lost 2 bases, and 10 bases lay in between. From germline, CDR1 is KGHSH and CDR2 LQKENI. The CDR3 totals 14 residues. The CDR3 is CASSSDVAGNTIYF. The CDR3 region has the DNA TGTGCCAGCTCAAGCGATGTAGCTGGAAACACCATATATTTT.

This clone has more than one count but fewer than ten. This chain connects TRBV30 to TRBJ2-4, with D perhaps matching TRBD2 (6 bases). Per germline, CDR1 GTSNPN and CDR2 SVGIG (reference sequence). This CDR3 spans 14 amino acids. Trimming pared 2 bases from V and 12 bases from J, leaving 20 bases between. CDR3 nucleotides: TGTGCCTGGAGTTTCTCCGGAGGGGCCCTCGGTCAGTACTTC. Protein sequence: CAWSFSGGALGQYF.

The chain joins TRBV4-2 to TRBJ1-1, with D perhaps matching TRBD1 (5 bases). The germline gives CDR1 LGHNA, CDR2 YNFKEQ. The V and J ends lost 0 bases and 8 bases respectively, with 10 bases between them. The CDR3 length is 13 residues. CDR3 sequence: CASSQEVGAEAFF. For the CDR3, the DNA is TGTGCCAGCAGCCAAGAAGTAGGGGCGGAAGCTTTCTTT.

This clone was seen once. The rearrangement uses TRBV6-1 and TRBJ2-5; D call uncertain. This CDR3 comprises 13 residues. CDR1 and CDR2 (germline): MNHNS, SASEGT. V was shortened by 5 bases and J by 5 bases, with 12 bases between the two germline ends. CDR3 sequence (DNA): TGTGCCAGCAGTAGGAGCCTTGGCGAGACCCAGTACTTC. Amino acids: CASSRSLGETQYF.

This clone was observed a few times. The chain recombines TRBV28 with TRBJ1-4; 9 nucleotides line up with TRBD1. Germline CDR1 reads MDHEN; CDR2 reads SYDVKM. CDR3 length: 15 amino acids. Unmatched junction bases numbered 6, after V lost 5 bases and J lost 5 bases. In nucleotides, the CDR3 is TGTGCCAGCAGTCAACTGGACAGGGGCAATGAAAAACTGTTTTTT. Protein: CASSQLDRGNEKLFF.

With respect to this clone: At the DNA level, this CDR3 is encoded by other sequences in the same sample as well. The genes are TRBV6-1 and TRBJ2-7; D call uncertain. Germline values: CDR1 MNHNS, CDR2 SASEGT. CDR3 length: 13 amino acids. The V end was cut by 6 bases, the J end by 2 bases, with 11 bases between. CDR3 loop: CASSERLAYEQYF. The CDR3 DNA is TGTGCCAGCAGCGAACGCCTAGCCTACGAGCAGTACTTC.

This clone was picked up a small number of times. V gene TRBV7-9 combines with J gene TRBJ2-3; TRBD1 matches at 8 bases. The CDR3 extends over 13 amino acids. The ends lost 9 bases at V and 0 bases at J; junction bases unmatched: 2. Germline CDR1 is SEHNR and CDR2 is FQNEAQ (reference sequence). For the CDR3, the DNA is TGTGCCAGTGGGACAGGCAGCACAGATACGCAGTATTTT. This encodes CASGTGSTDTQYF.

The chain uses TRBV28 and TRBJ1-2; 9 bases line up with TRBD1. Germline V gives CDR1 MDHEN, CDR2 SYDVKM. The V and J ends lost 5 bases and 4 bases, in that order; junction bases with no gene match: 8. The CDR3 is 15 residues long. CDR3: CASSPPDRGLYGYTF. The CDR3 DNA is TGTGCCAGCAGTCCCCCGGACAGGGGACTCTATGGCTACACCTTC.

The chain is built from TRBV5-1 and TRBJ2-5; 8 bases fit TRBD1. V dropped 4 bases and J dropped 4; count of bases not matched to a gene: 6. CDR1 and CDR2 from the germline V gene are SGHRS and YFSETQ. The CDR3 has 14 residues. CDR3 nucleotides: TGCGCCAGCAGCGAGGGCAGGGGGCGAGAGACCCAGTACTTC. Amino acids: CASSEGRGRETQYF.

The chain couples TRBV11-2 to TRBJ2-2, with TRBD2 matching over 10 bases. The V gene end was trimmed by 2 bases and the J gene end by 4 bases; junction bases not matched to a gene: 7. The CDR3 is made up of 17 amino acids. Per the germline V gene, CDR1 is SGHAT and CDR2 is FQNNGV. The CDR3 here is CASSLSAASGSTGELFF. The CDR3 coding sequence is TGTGCCAGCAGCTTATCTGCGGCTAGCGGGAGCACCGGGGAGCTGTTTTTT.

This chain links TRBV28 with TRBJ1-1; the D is unclear. The germline V and J ends were trimmed by 5 bases and 2 bases, with 15 bases remaining between them. Germline CDR1 is MDHEN and CDR2 is SYDVKM. CDR3 size: 15 residues. In DNA, the CDR3 is TGTGCCAGCAGTCTGCTCAGCCGGGTCAACACTGAAGCTTTCTTT. It codes for CASSLLSRVNTEAFF. Together with reference TRBV28 and TRBJ1-1, the CDR3 gives the full variable domain: DVKVTQSSRYLVKRTGEKVFLECVQDMDHENMFWYRQDPGLGLRLIYFSYDVKMKEKGDIPEGYSVSREKKERFSLILESASTNQTSMYLCASSLLSRVNTEAFFGQGTRLTVV.

J is TRBJ1-2 and V is TRBV28; possible D gene TRBD1, 5 bases. V shed 6 bases and J shed 4 bases, with 12 bases lying between them. There are 13 residues in the CDR3. Looked up from germline, CDR1 is MDHEN and CDR2 is SYDVKM. The CDR3 nucleotides are TGTGCCAGCAGACTTTCCGGGGGCTATGGCTACACCTTC. Its protein is CASRLSGGYGYTF.

V is TRBV4-2 and J is TRBJ2-1; the match to TRBD2 covers 7 bases. V was pared by 1 base and J by 7 bases, with 13 bases of the junction left unmatched. The CDR3 loop spans 17 amino acids. The V gene's germline CDR1 is LGHNA and CDR2 YNFKEQ. The CDR3 coding sequence is TGTGCCAGCAGCCAAGCCCGTCAGAGGACTAGGGTAAATGAGCAGTTCTTC. Protein sequence: CASSQARQRTRVNEQFF.

The chain is built from TRBV5-6 and TRBJ1-4; maybe TRBD1 (5 bases). Germline CDR1 reads SGHDT; CDR2 reads YYEEEE. The V end lost 0 bases, the J end lost 3 bases, and 6 bases lay between the germline ends. This CDR3 spans 14 amino acids. CDR3 nucleotides: TGTGCCAGCAGCTTGGGACAGCCTAATGAAAAACTGTTTTTT. This translates into CASSLGQPNEKLFF.

Notes on this clone: Within the sample, other DNA sequences also encode this same CDR3. The chain couples TRBV28 to TRBJ2-7; a weak D match, TRBD1 (6 bases). V was clipped by 2 bases and J by 0 bases, with 11 bases between them. The CDR3 totals 15 residues. Germline V lookup: CDR1 MDHEN, CDR2 SYDVKM. In DNA form, the CDR3 reads TGTGCCAGCAGTTTAAGGGGGTCGACCTCCTACGAGCAGTACTTC. Its translation is CASSLRGSTSYEQYF.

The V and J genes are TRBV4-3 and TRBJ2-5; 10 positions agree with TRBD1. Germline CDR1 LGHNA, CDR2 YSLEER. With V trimmed by 2 bases and J by 6 bases, 6 bases remained unmatched. This CDR3 spans 15 amino acids. This CDR3 is CASSQLTGGGKTQYF. Written as DNA, the CDR3 is TGCGCCAGCAGCCAATTGACAGGGGGCGGGAAGACCCAGTACTTC.